Listed below are T cell receptor beta chains from one sample, sequenced in a study of blood T cells in healthy people across ages. TCRdb re-called the 5' RACE reads with MiXCR, one entry per CDR3 protein. This sample has some 710,000 distinct CDR3 sequences, with roughly 46% found just once. Sequencing used blood. The receptors were sampled from an older man in good health. CDR3s include the opening cysteine and the closing phenylalanine or tryptophan. D genes are given only for firm matches. Clone size is not always given. Where it is, it says once, few, many or a class for expanded clones.

>TRBJ1-5|-|TRBV27|-
TGTGCCAGCAGTTCCAGGGCGGGCATGAATCAGCCCCAGCATTTT
CASSSRAGMNQPQHF
>TRBJ2-3|-|TRBV11-1|-
TGTGCCAGCGGCAACCTTGGCGATACGCAGTATTTT
CASGNLGDTQYF
>TRBJ2-3|many|TRBV20-1|-
TGCAGTGCTTGGGATTGGACAGCTAGCACAGATACGCAGTATTTT
CSAWDWTASTDTQYF
>TRBJ2-5|-|TRBV2|TRBD1
TGTGCCAGCAGTGAATGGGACAGGGCAGAGACCCAGTACTTC
CASSEWDRAETQYF
>TRBJ2-1|few|TRBV27|TRBD1
TGTGCCAGCAGGTTGAACAGGGGCGATGAGCAGTTCTTC
CASRLNRGDEQFF
>TRBJ2-7|-|TRBV5-4|TRBD2
TGTGCCAGCAGCTCACCGGGACTAGCGTTTTACGAGCAGTACTTC
CASSSPGLAFYEQYF
>TRBJ2-1|many|TRBV20-1|TRBD2
TGCAGTGCGGGCCCTCTAGCGGGAGGCTACAATGAGCAGTTCTTC
CSAGPLAGGYNEQFF
>TRBJ2-4|-|TRBV9|-
TGTGCCAGCAGCGTTCTGCCGACGGGCAGCATTCAGTACTTC
CASSVLPTGSIQYF
>TRBJ2-1|few|TRBV21-1|-
TGTGCCAGCAGCAAAGCACCTAGCGTCTCCTACAATGAGCAGTTCTTC
CASSKAPSVSYNEQFF
>TRBJ2-5|few|TRBV28|-
TGTGCCAGCAGTTTAGGGGAGGCCCTCGGGGAGACCCAGTACTTC
CASSLGEALGETQYF
>TRBJ2-3|-|TRBV5-1|TRBD1
TGCGCCAGCAGCTTAGAGGGACAGCCAGATACGCAGTATTTT
CASSLEGQPDTQYF
>TRBJ2-5|-|TRBV20-1|-
TGCAGTGCTAGAGATACCGGCCAGAAAGAGACCCAGTACTTC
CSARDTGQKETQYF
>TRBJ1-6|-|TRBV12-3/TRBV12-4|-
TGTGCCAGCAGTTTTAACAGGAGAATCTCACCCCTCCACTTT
CASSFNRRISPLHF
>TRBJ2-7|-|TRBV5-1|-
TGCGCCAGCAGCTTAGGGACACAGGTCTACGAGCAGTACTTC
CASSLGTQVYEQYF
>TRBJ2-1|-|TRBV5-1|-
TGCGCCAGCAGCCCCCATGTGACAGTGGGCGTTAAGGATGAGCAGTTCTTC
CASSPHVTVGVKDEQFF
>TRBJ1-2|-|TRBV28|-
TGTGCCAGCACTCCGCGGGGAGGCTATGGCTACACCTTC
CASTPRGGYGYTF
>TRBJ2-6|-|TRBV2|TRBD2
TGTGCCAGCAGGACGGGACTAGCGGGAGGGCCTTCTGGGGCCAACGTCCTGACTTTC
CASRTGLAGGPSGANVLTF
>TRBJ1-1|-|TRBV18|-
TGTGCCAGCTCACCCCAAGGGGACTACACTGAAGCTTTCTTT
CASSPQGDYTEAFF
>TRBJ2-3|few|TRBV9|TRBD2
TGTGCCAGCAGCACCGGGACTAGCGGGAGAGCCGGCACAGATACGCAGTATTTT
CASSTGTSGRAGTDTQYF
>TRBJ2-3|-|TRBV29-1|-
TGCAGCGTTGAAGAGGTCAGGAATACGCAGTATTTT
CSVEEVRNTQYF
>TRBJ2-3|-|TRBV3-1|-
TGTGCCAGCAGCCACGGGACTCTCACAGATACGCAGTATTTT
CASSHGTLTDTQYF
>TRBJ1-2|few|TRBV5-1|TRBD1
TGCGCCAGCAGCTTGGGGGACAGACACGGGGGAATTAACTATGGCTACACCTTC
CASSLGDRHGGINYGYTF